This T cell receptor beta chain was sequenced in a study of cytomegalovirus exposure and HLA in healthy donors. Study at large: Among the approximately 380 donors who were genotyped, about 86% fell in the genetic ancestry cluster that is associated with self-reported Caucasian donors. Study-wide findings and caveats: While the bulk of TCR sequences proved rare, some public TCRs turned up in many donors.

About this clone: What it binds is not known.

CDR3 length: 18 residues. Deletions cut 2 bases from V and 8 bases from J, with 27 bases between. Germline CDR1 is KGHSH and CDR2 is LQKENI. The study ran its PCR with 60 Vbeta and 13 Jbeta primers. Profiling relied on immunoSEQ multiplex PCR, and the TCRdb table lists in-frame clones only, not all of them. This repertoire shows approximately 160,000 clones, roughly 80% found once; its top ten account for around 4.9%. This sequence joins TRBV18 and TRBJ1-2; TRBD1 is a possible D gene (6 bases). The sequence derives from a male donor in good health and CMV-seronegative. The sequencing sample was made of PBMCs. The CDR3 reads CASSPERGQGNGIRGYTF. CDR3 sequence (DNA): TGTGCCAGCTCACCAGAACGAGGGCAGGGGAACGGTATCCGAGGCTACACCTTC.